This T cell receptor (beta chain) was recorded in a study of T-cell reconstitution after alpha-beta-depleted transplantation in children. Study observations and caveats: TCRbeta diversity was high at day 60 in some patients (a result of surviving recipient T cells and thymic progenitors). Newly produced T cells mostly accounted for T-cell counts and diversity one year post-transplant. About two months after transplant, alpha-beta T cells reportedly came from several hundred expanded graft clones.

Library preparation (for TCRbeta) was performed with unique molecular identifiers. TCRdb reprocessed the PCR reads with MiXCR, giving one entry per CDR3 protein. Of roughly 570,000 distinct CDR3 sequences in the sample, more than 20% were seen once. Per the germline V gene, CDR1 is SGDLS and CDR2 is YYNGEE. There are 16 residues in the CDR3. The V segment lost 4 bases and the J segment 0 bases; nucleotides outside the gene matches: 9. This clonotype was detected a few times. The target antigen is unknown. This clonotype originated in a boy younger than two with Wiskott-Aldrich syndrome, due to receive a stem cell transplant. This specimen consisted of PBMCs, obtained before TCRalphabeta/CD19-depleted stem cell transplant. The chain combines TRBV9 with TRBJ2-5; 7 nucleotides agree with TRBD2. CDR3 loop: CASSRGVASYQETQYF. CDR3 DNA sequence: TGTGCCAGCAGCCGGGGGGTGGCGTCGTACCAAGAGACCCAGTACTTC.